This paragraph reports one T cell receptor beta chain. This entry is derived from a study of blood T cells in healthy people across ages. Using a J-beta primer mix together with a sample-barcoded 5' primer, a second PCR was run for about 6 to 12 cycles. One entry per CDR3 protein results from TCRdb running MiXCR on the 5' RACE reads. The sample has roughly 1,800,000 distinct CDR3 sequences; around 50% are singletons. Germline CDR1 reads SQVTM; CDR2 reads ANQGSEA. The CDR3 loop spans 13 amino acids. V shed 6 bases and J 6 bases; nucleotides not matched to a gene: 7. The TCR comes from a woman aged 40 to 49 in good health. The sequencing sample was made of blood. This chain joins TRBV29-1 and TRBJ1-4; 7 nucleotides align to TRBD1. CDR3 in amino acids: CSVSGQVDEKLFF. CDR3 coding DNA: TGCAGCGTCTCTGGACAGGTGGATGAAAAACTGTTTTTT. Full variable domain (missing parts from reference TRBV29-1 and TRBJ1-4): SAVISQKPSRDICQRGTSLTIQCQVDSQVTMMFWYRQQPGQSLTLIATANQGSEATYESGFVIDKFPISRPNLTFSTLTVSNMSPEDSSIYLCSVSGQVDEKLFFGSGTQLSVL.